The source of this T cell receptor (beta chain) is a study of HIV-infected patients and healthy controls. This clonotype occurred a few times. Germline CDR1 reads SGHVS; CDR2 reads FQNEAQ. The trim removed 5 bases at V and 4 bases at J, leaving 10 bases unmatched. CDR3 length: 16 amino acids. TCRdb re-derived calls from the 5' RACE reads in MiXCR, one entry per CDR3 protein. Among 18,000 or so distinct CDR3 sequences, less than 20% were seen once, and the ten largest hold around 34%. This receptor was identified in a human donor in good health. This chain links TRBV7-8 with TRBJ2-1; 8 bases match TRBD2. The sequenced sample was CD8+ T cells from blood. The DNA of the CDR3 is TGTGCCAGCAGCCCCGAAGGAGCGGGGGATTACAATGAGCAGTTCTTC. This translates into CASSPEGAGDYNEQFF.